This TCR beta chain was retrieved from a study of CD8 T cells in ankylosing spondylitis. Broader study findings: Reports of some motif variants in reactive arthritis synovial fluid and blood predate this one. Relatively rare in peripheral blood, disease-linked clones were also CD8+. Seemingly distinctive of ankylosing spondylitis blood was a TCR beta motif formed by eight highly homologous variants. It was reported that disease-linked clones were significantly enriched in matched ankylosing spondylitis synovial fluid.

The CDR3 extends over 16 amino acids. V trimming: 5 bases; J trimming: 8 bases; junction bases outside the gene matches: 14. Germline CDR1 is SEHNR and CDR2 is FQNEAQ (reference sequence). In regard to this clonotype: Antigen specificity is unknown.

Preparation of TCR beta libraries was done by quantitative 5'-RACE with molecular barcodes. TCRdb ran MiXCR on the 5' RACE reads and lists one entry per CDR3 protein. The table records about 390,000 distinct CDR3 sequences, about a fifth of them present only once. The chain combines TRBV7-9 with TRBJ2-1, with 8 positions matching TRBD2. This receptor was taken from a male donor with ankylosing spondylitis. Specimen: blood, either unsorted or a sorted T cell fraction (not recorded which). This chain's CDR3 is CASSPDLAGPSDEQFF. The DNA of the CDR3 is TGTGCCAGCAGCCCAGACCTAGCGGGCCCGTCCGATGAGCAGTTCTTC.